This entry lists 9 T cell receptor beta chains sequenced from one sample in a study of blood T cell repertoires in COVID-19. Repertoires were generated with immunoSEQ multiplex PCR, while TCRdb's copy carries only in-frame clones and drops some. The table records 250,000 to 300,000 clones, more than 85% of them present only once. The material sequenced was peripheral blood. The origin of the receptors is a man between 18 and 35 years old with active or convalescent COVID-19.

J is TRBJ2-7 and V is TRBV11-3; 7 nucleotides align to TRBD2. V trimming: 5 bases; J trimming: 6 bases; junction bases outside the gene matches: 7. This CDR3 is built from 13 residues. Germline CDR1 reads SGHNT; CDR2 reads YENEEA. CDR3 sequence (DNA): TGTGCCAGCAGCCCGGGAGGCCTATCCGAGCAGTACTTC. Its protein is CASSPGGLSEQYF.

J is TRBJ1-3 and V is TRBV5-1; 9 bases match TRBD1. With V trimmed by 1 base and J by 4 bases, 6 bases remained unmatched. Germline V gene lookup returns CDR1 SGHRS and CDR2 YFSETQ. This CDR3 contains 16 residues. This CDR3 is CASSLTGGAQGNTIYF. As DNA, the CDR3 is TGCGCCAGCAGCTTGACAGGGGGCGCGCAAGGAAACACCATATATTTT.

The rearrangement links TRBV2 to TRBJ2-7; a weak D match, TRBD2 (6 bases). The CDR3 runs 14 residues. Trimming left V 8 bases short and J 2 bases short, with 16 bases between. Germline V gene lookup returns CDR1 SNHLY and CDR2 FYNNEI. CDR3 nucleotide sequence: TGTGCCAGCGTTCCGGGGACTCCCGCCTACGAGCAGTACTTC. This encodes CASVPGTPAYEQYF.

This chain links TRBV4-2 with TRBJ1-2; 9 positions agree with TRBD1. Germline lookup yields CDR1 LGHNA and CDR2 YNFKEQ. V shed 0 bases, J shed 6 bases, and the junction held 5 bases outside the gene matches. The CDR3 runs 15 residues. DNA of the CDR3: TGTGCCAGCAGCCAAGACCTGACAGGGGGACATGGCTACACCTTC. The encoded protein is CASSQDLTGGHGYTF.

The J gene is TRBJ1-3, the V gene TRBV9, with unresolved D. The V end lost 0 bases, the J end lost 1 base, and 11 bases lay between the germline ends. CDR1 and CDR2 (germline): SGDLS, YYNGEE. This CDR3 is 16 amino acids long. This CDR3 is CASSVEPGISGNTIYF. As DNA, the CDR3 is TGTGCCAGCAGCGTAGAGCCGGGGATATCTGGAAACACCATATATTTT.

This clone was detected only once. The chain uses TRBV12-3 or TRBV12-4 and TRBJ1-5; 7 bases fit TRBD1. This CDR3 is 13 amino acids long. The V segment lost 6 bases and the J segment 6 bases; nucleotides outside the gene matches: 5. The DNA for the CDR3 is TGTGCCAGCAGAGACAGGGTGGGTCAGCCCCAGCATTTT. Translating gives CASRDRVGQPQHF.

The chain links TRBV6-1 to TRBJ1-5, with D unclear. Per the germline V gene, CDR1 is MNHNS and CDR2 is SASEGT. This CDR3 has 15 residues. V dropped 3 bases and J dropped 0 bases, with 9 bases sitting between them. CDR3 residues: CASSEFGYSNQPQHF. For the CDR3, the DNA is TGTGCCAGCAGTGAGTTCGGGTATAGCAATCAGCCCCAGCATTTT.

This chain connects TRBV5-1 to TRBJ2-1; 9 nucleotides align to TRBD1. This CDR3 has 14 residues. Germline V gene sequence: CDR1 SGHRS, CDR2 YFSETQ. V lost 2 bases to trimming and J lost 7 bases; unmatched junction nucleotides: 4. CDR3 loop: CASSFGQGWNEQFF. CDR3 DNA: TGCGCCAGCAGCTTTGGACAGGGGTGGAATGAGCAGTTCTTC.

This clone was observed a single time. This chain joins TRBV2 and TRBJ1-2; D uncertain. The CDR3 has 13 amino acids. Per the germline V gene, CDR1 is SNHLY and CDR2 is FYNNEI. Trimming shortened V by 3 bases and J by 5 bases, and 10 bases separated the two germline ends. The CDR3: CASSDGERYGYTF. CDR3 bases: TGTGCCAGCAGTGATGGGGAGCGATATGGCTACACCTTC.